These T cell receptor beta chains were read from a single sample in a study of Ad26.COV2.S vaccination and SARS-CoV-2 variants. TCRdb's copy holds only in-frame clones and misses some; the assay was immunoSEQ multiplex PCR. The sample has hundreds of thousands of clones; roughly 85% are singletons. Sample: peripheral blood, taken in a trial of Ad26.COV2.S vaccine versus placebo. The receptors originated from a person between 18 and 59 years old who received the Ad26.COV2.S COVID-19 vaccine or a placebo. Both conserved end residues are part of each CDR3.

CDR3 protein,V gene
CASSYRGISYNEQFF,TRBV7-2
CASSYSSRTANYGYTF,TRBV6-2/TRBV6-3
CASSYRAGKHSGANVLTF,TRBV6-2/TRBV6-3
CASSRLGTGSPLHF,TRBV6-6
CASRSTGIETQYF,TRBV7-8
CASSQDTAEGRYEQYF,TRBV14
CASSPQLAGALDTQYF,TRBV7-2
CASSLSALAIYNEQFF,TRBV5-6
CASSYRDNYGYTF,TRBV6-5
CASSSISAGEQYF,TRBV7-9
CASSWGQGAGLDTQYF,TRBV5-5
CASSVEARGLLGNTIYF,TRBV9
CASSLKFPDRVYGAGELFF,TRBV23-1
CASSQGAGYGYTF,TRBV4-1
CASSRGRVSDTQYF,TRBV4-2
CASSNLGDGYTF,TRBV2
CASSLRQGPGTEAFF,TRBV6-5
CASSPRQGSGYTF,TRBV4-2
CASSPTPTGRYYEQYF,TRBV9
CASSVSPSGVETQYF,TRBV9
CASSELRQGNTEAFF,TRBV4-2
CASSLSSYNEQFF,TRBV28
CASSLNRDADTQYF,TRBV5-1
CASSIVGGSAGELFF,TRBV19
CASSQGQGLDYGYTF,TRBV4-1
CASRPTGANYGYTF,TRBV5-4
CASSLAMAGGGKDTQYF,TRBV5-6
CASSSSAGTSGNNEQFF,TRBV5-1
CASSLHRGGSPLHF,TRBV27
CASSQGNNQPQHF,TRBV14
CASSSLRTSTDTQYF,TRBV18
CAGDRFTGRYNSPLHF,TRBV21-1
CASSVLAGAYEQYF,TRBV6-2/TRBV6-3
CASSLSGGPYEQYF,TRBV4-1
CASSLSLQGYTEAFF,TRBV7-9
CASSYNQGVSYTF,TRBV6-5
CASSITNNQPQHF,TRBV19
CASRQSGIGGELFF,TRBV6-4
CASSLAPGGNTIYF,TRBV5-1
CASSIVIDSPSGYTF,TRBV19
CASSSLTDNQPQHF,TRBV6-4
CASRRTGINYGYTF,TRBV6-5
CASRRTGESTEAFF,TRBV6-6
CASSLGGRPNEQFF,TRBV5-4
CASSHLGSGEQYF,TRBV3-1/TRBV3-2